This TCR beta chain is drawn from a study of cytomegalovirus exposure and HLA in healthy donors. Turning to this clone: As yet, its antigen is unknown.

The CDR3 has 14 residues. Trimming at V came to 7 bases and at J to 7 bases, leaving 10 bases not matched to a gene. The germline gives CDR1 ENHRY, CDR2 SYGVKD. PCR primers comprised 60 Vbeta and 13 Jbeta primers. Only in-frame clones appear in the TCRdb table, and some are missing; sequencing was by immunoSEQ multiplex PCR. Altogether some 160,000 clones are present, about 85% being singletons, with the ten largest covering over 2.5%. Study conclusions and caveats: Diagnosis of cytomegalovirus status made by the classifier reportedly showed high specificity and sensitivity.

The chain carries TRBV10-3 and TRBJ2-1; TRBD1 agrees at 7 bases. The TCR originated in a man aged 30 to 39 in good health and CMV-seropositive. The sample comprised PBMCs. The CDR3 loop reads CAIKWVQGPNEQFF. CDR3 nucleotide sequence: TGTGCCATCAAATGGGTACAGGGGCCGAATGAGCAGTTCTTC.